The clone carrying this T cell receptor beta chain was seen a few times. What it binds is unknown. The data stem from a study of shared clonotypes between healthy human individuals. Per the authors' pipeline: ImmunoSEQ output lacked quality scores and full-length reads, limiting matched filtering. The assay was immunoSEQ multiplex PCR, and TCRdb's table has in-frame clones only and misses some. D and trimming come from the DNA, and the V and J calls and clone size come from that table. Of hundreds of thousands of clones in the sample, around 78% are singletons; the top ten hold around 12%. The CDR3 covers 13 residues. V dropped 0 bases and J dropped 7 bases, with 7 bases sitting between them. Per the germline V gene, CDR1 is MNHNS and CDR2 is SASEGT. Findings and limits, study-wide: Clonotype sharing among the donors was expected to vary with sequencing depth.

The V gene is TRBV6-1, the J gene TRBJ2-1; D possibly corresponds to TRBD1 (5 bases). The TCR sequence derives from a woman in her forties in good health. Some clones in this sample may be carry-over from other donors' samples. The source material was PBMCs. CDR3 region: CASSEARENEQFF. The CDR3 DNA follows: TGTGCCAGCAGTGAAGCCAGGGAAAATGAGCAGTTCTTC.